This TCR beta chain was obtained from a study of cytomegalovirus exposure and HLA in healthy donors. Study-wide findings and caveats: Likely technical artifact: a cluster of highly shared sequence variants. The study recorded some 160 TCR beta chains that were cytomegalovirus-associated.

This clone was seen repeatedly, ten times or more. Its antigen remains unknown. Both 60 Vbeta primers and 13 Jbeta primers went into the PCR. In the authors' workflow: The count from a later analysis was 79 million or so unique TCR beta chains, 9 million to 12 million of them shared. Repertoires were generated with immunoSEQ multiplex PCR, while TCRdb's copy carries only in-frame clones and drops some. That table is the source of V, J and clone size, and D and trimming were worked out from the DNA. The sample consists of approximately 150,000 clones, around 80% of them appearing once. V was cut by 2 bases and J by 2 bases, with 9 bases left in between. CDR3 length: 15 residues. Germline loops: CDR1 MNHNS, CDR2 SASEGT.

The chain uses TRBV6-1 and TRBJ2-2; the D gene is possibly TRBD1 (6 bases). The sequence was obtained from a young woman in good health and CMV-seronegative. Sample: PBMCs. The CDR3 reads CASSESGDNTGELFF. The CDR3 nucleotides read TGTGCCAGCAGTGAATCAGGGGACAACACCGGGGAGCTGTTTTTT.